Listed below are T cell receptor beta chains from one sample, sequenced in a study of blood T cell repertoires in COVID-19. Measured with immunoSEQ multiplex PCR; TCRdb has only the in-frame clones, and not every one. The sample consists of roughly 150,000 clones, 83% of them appearing once. Sequenced: peripheral blood. These receptor sequences come from a woman older than 75 with acute or convalescent COVID-19. Each CDR3 is given without its conserved first and last residue. The order of the fields is J gene, V gene, D gene, CDR3 protein. D genes are given only for firm matches.

TRBJ1-1,TRBV5-1,.,ASRSRAGPTEAF
TRBJ2-3,TRBV11-3,.,ASSRGLSTDTQY
TRBJ1-1,TRBV19,TRBD1,ASGQGGGTEAF
TRBJ1-4,TRBV7-9,.,ASGLGRRTNEKLF
TRBJ1-6,TRBV19,.,ASSAIQGSPLH
TRBJ1-2,TRBV7-2,.,ASSSRQAIYGYT
TRBJ1-1,TRBV12-3/TRBV12-4,.,ASSWEAEAF
TRBJ2-7,TRBV29-1,TRBD1,SVRTGSYEQY
TRBJ2-1,TRBV15,TRBD2,ATSSGGLAGGRQF
TRBJ2-2,TRBV11-3,TRBD1,ASSAGGAGGGELF
TRBJ2-3,TRBV9,.,ASSVGGGQYTQY
TRBJ2-3,TRBV4-2,TRBD1,ASSQGTGMPDTQY
TRBJ2-3,TRBV6-1,TRBD2,ASSATTSGGGTDTQY
TRBJ2-2,TRBV9,.,ASSVVVSTGELF
TRBJ2-7,TRBV4-1,TRBD2,ASSRGLAKDYEQY
TRBJ2-3,TRBV7-2,TRBD1,ASSSGQGKADTQY
TRBJ2-6,TRBV5-1,TRBD1,ASSKDRGRRSGANVLT
TRBJ2-7,TRBV7-2,.,ASSLGDSYEQY
TRBJ2-7,TRBV7-2,.,ASSLGAGDTYEQY